Sequencing of this T cell receptor beta chain was carried out in a study of post-analysis software for immune sequencing data. Study-wide points: Relative to controls, patients had 5 or 6 TRBV segments at higher frequency, with TRBV5-6, TRBV5-1 and TRBV20-1 among these. Compared with controls, patients showed significantly lower normalized Chao1 diversity.

As regards this clonotype: Antigen: not known.

The J segment lost 1 base and the V segment lost 3 bases, leaving 7 bases of the junction unmatched. Germline V lookup: CDR1 SGDLS, CDR2 YYNGEE. The CDR3 is 18 amino acids. Unique-molecular-identifier-tagged TCR beta cDNA libraries were used. Input amounts of 1 to 10 million T cells were used. These gave around 500,000 cDNA molecules, so each molecule approximated one T cell. TCRdb re-called the PCR reads with MiXCR, one entry per CDR3 protein. The sample contains about 770,000 distinct CDR3 sequences, under 60% of which appear only once. The J gene is TRBJ2-3, the V gene TRBV9, with TRBD2 matching over 14 bases. The sequence was obtained from a girl under 18 with multiple sclerosis. Material: blood. CDR3 nucleotides: TGTGCCAGCAGCGCCGGGACTAGCGGGAGAGGGGGCACAGATACGCAGTATTTT. It encodes CASSAGTSGRGGTDTQYF.